The TCR beta chain described here comes from a study of cytomegalovirus exposure and HLA in healthy donors. Study-wide points: Later on, a genetic analysis was performed. It linked a missense variant in DCLRE1C with V- and J-gene trimming of TCR beta. Later analysis identified about 15,000 TCR beta sequences associated with HLA alleles, using a false discovery rate threshold of 0.05.

Comment on this clone: No antigen is known for it.

The primer mix had 60 Vbeta and 13 Jbeta primers. Using immunoSEQ multiplex PCR, the repertoire was profiled, and TCRdb retains in-frame clones only, with some absent. Seen here are some 130,000 clones, almost 80% observed once, and the top ten hold approximately 0.97%. The V end lost 5 bases, the J end lost 5 bases, and 21 bases lay between the germline ends. Germline loops: CDR1 MGHDK, CDR2 SYGVNS. This CDR3 contains 16 residues. The receptor was derived from a young man in good health and CMV-seronegative. The material sequenced was PBMCs. The chain carries TRBV25-1 and TRBJ2-5; possibly TRBD2 for D (6 bases). CDR3 in DNA: TGTGCCAGCAGTTCTGGGGGGTGGTATTCACGGGAGACCCAGTACTTC. This encodes CASSSGGWYSRETQYF.